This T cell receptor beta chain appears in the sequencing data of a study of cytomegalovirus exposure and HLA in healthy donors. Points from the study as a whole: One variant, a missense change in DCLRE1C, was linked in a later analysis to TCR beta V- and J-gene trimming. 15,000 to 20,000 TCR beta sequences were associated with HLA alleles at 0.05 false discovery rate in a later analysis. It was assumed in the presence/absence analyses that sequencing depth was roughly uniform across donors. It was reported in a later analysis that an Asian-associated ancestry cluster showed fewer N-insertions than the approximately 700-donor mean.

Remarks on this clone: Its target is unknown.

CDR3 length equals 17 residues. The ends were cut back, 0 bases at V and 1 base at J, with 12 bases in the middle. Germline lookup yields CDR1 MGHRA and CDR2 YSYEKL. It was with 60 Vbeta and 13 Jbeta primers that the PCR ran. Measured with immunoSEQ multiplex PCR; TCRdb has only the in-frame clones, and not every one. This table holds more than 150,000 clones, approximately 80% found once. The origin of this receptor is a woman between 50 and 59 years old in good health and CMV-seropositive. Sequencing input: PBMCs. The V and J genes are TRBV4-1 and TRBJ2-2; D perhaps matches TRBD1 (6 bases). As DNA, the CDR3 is TGCGCCAGCAGCCAAGATTTGGTAGGGGGGAACACCGGGGAGCTGTTTTTT. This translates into CASSQDLVGGNTGELFF.